These 7 T cell receptor beta chains originate from one sample sequenced in a study of blood T cell repertoires in COVID-19. The protocol was immunoSEQ multiplex PCR, while the TCRdb copy is restricted to in-frame clones and leaves out a portion. The profile covers some 150,000 clones, with roughly 87% appearing a single time and 1.5% to 2% taken by the ten largest. The sample consisted of peripheral blood. The receptors come from a woman aged 50 to 60 with acute or convalescent COVID-19.

This sequence joins TRBV5-6 and TRBJ2-2; 11 positions agree with TRBD2. V lost 4 bases to trimming and J lost 3 bases; unmatched junction nucleotides: 2. This CDR3 contains 15 residues. In germline, CDR1 is SGHDT, CDR2 YYEEEE. Written as DNA, the CDR3 is TGTGCCAGCAGCGTACTAGCGGGAGACACCGGGGAGCTGTTTTTT. It is translated as CASSVLAGDTGELFF.

This chain joins TRBV6-2 or TRBV6-3 and TRBJ2-1, with TRBD1 as a possible D gene (6 bases). Germline assignment: CDR1 MNHEY and CDR2 SVGEGT. CDR3 length equals 15 residues. Trimming left V 4 bases short and J 8 bases short, with 18 bases between. CDR3 in amino acids: CASSLEDSGRHEQFF. The CDR3 bases are TGTGCCAGCAGTTTAGAGGACAGCGGCCGGCATGAGCAGTTCTTC.

As to this clone: An end of the junction differs from the germline gene, which may be a read error. The chain joins TRBV28 to TRBJ2-7, with 7 nucleotides matching TRBD2. CDR1 is MDHEN, CDR2 SYDVKM, per germline. CDR3 size: 12 residues. The CDR3 protein is CASGLPGGRGTF. The CDR3 DNA reads TGTGCCAGCGGCTTGCCGGGGGGACGAGGAACCTTC.

The chain recombines TRBV6-2 or TRBV6-3 with TRBJ2-2; 7 bases align to TRBD1. Germline-derived CDR1 and CDR2 are MNHEY and SVGEGT. After removal of 6 bases from V and 7 bases from J, the junction contained 8 bases not matched to a gene. This CDR3 has 14 amino acids. The CDR3 is CASSPDRVVGELFF. The CDR3 region has the DNA TGTGCCAGCAGCCCCGACAGGGTCGTCGGGGAGCTGTTTTTT.

V gene TRBV7-2 combines with J gene TRBJ1-2; 8 nucleotides match TRBD1. Per the germline V gene, CDR1 is SGHTA and CDR2 is FQGNSA. Trimming took 5 bases from V and 7 from J; bases not matched to a gene: 15. This CDR3 spans 16 amino acids. CDR3 in amino acids: CASSPEGAQGALGYTF. CDR3 DNA: TGTGCCAGCAGCCCTGAGGGGGCGCAGGGGGCGCTTGGCTACACCTTC.

As DNA, the CDR3 is TGTGCCAGCAGCTTCTACCACGAGCAGTACTTC. Translated, it gives CASSFYHEQYF. This rearrangement joins TRBV7-2 to TRBJ2-7; D is unclear. Germline CDR1 is SGHTA and CDR2 is FQGNSA. V was clipped by 3 bases and J by 5 bases, with 5 bases between them. The CDR3 has 11 residues.

The chain joins TRBV11-3 to TRBJ2-7; 7 bases are a match to TRBD2. The trim removed 3 bases at V and 0 bases at J, leaving 2 bases unmatched. The CDR3 runs 14 residues. Germline loops: CDR1 SGHNT, CDR2 YENEEA. CDR3 sequence (DNA): TGTGCCAGCAGCTTGGGCGGGAGCTCCTACGAGCAGTACTTC. It encodes CASSLGGSSYEQYF.